The sequence of this TCR beta chain was determined in a study of shared clonotypes between healthy human individuals. Once extracted for a subset, genomic DNA was divided evenly among several immunoSEQ plates. Assay used: immunoSEQ multiplex PCR; TCRdb lists only in-frame clones, some missing. The sample shows roughly 2.2 million clones, under 95% of them seen only once. Study outcomes and limitations: The generation probabilities recorded for non-shared clonotypes fell below those of clonotypes shared by all four donors.

With regard to this clone: Its matching antigen is unknown.

The CDR3 is 16 residues long. CDR1 and CDR2 from the germline V gene are SGHAT and FQNNGV. The V and J ends lost 1 base and 8 bases, in that order; junction bases with no gene match: 7. This clonotype originated in a man aged 18 to 30 in good health. Some clones in this sample may be carry-over from other donors' samples. The sample taken for sequencing was naive CD4+ T cells from PBMCs. As for subset: CD45RA+ positively selected. The V and J genes are TRBV11-2 and TRBJ1-4, with 10 positions matching TRBD1. CDR3 amino acids: CASSLVSGQGSEKLFF. CDR3 DNA: TGTGCCAGCAGCTTAGTTTCGGGACAGGGGTCGGAAAAACTGTTTTTT.